This TCR beta chain was recovered during a study of T cell repertoires in cytomegalovirus infection. Points from the study as a whole: Clonotypes of TCR beta that were HLA-C-restricted and CMV-specific dominated the ex vivo response.

One entry per CDR3 protein results from TCRdb running MiXCR on the reads. The data show about a million distinct CDR3 sequences, with 31% seen just once and more than 13% held by the top ten. Details on this clonotype: Its matching antigen is unknown.

Losses at the gene ends were 0 bases for V and 6 bases for J; bases not matched to a gene: 5. The CDR3 is made up of 15 amino acids. Per germline, CDR1 MGHRA and CDR2 YSYEKL. The V call is TRBV4-1, the J call TRBJ2-1, with TRBD1 matching 7 bases. This clonotype was obtained from a human donor in good health (CMV status not recorded). Some clones in this sample may be carry-over from other donors' samples. The sample consisted of cultured CD8+ T cells from PBMCs, taken from culture after CMV antigen stimulation. CDR3 coding DNA: TGCGCCAGCAGCCAAGACCTGAGACAGGGCAATGAGCAGTTCTTC. This codes for CASSQDLRQGNEQFF.